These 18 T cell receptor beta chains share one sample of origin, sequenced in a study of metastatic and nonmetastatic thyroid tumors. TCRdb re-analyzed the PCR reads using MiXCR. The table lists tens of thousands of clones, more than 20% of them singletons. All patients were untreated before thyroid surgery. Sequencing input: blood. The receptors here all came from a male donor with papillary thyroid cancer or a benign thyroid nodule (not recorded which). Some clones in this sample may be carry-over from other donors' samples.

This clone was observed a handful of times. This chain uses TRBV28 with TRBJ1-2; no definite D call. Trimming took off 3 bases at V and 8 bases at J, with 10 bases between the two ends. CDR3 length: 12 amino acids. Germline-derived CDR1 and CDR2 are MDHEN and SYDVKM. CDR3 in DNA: TGTGCCAGCAGTTTGTCGGGGAGCGGCTACACCTTC. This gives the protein CASSLSGSGYTF.

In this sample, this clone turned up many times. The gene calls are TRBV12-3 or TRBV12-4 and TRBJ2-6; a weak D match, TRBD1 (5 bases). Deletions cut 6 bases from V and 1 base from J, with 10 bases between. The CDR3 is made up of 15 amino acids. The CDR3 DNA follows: TGTGCCAGCAGGCGACAGATATCTGGGGCCAACGTCCTGACTTTC. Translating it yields CASRRQISGANVLTF.

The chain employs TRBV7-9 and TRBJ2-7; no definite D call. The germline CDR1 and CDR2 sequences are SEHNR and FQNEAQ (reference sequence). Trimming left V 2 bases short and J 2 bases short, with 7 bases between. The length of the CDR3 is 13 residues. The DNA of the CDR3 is TGTGCCAGCAGCTTACGCGGTACCTACGAGCAGTACTTC. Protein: CASSLRGTYEQYF. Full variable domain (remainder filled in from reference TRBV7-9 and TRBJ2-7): DTGVSQNPRHKITKRGQNVTFRCDPISEHNRLYWYRQTLGQGPEFLTYFQNEAQLEKSRLLSDRFSAERPKGSFSTLEIQRTEQGDSAMYLCASSLRGTYEQYFGPGTRLTVT.

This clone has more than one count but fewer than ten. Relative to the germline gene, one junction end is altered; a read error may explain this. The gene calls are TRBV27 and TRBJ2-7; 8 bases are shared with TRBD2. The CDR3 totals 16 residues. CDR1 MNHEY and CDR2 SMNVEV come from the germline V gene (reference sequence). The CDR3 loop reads CSSKHSSSGLLDEQYF. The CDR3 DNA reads TGTTCCAGCAAACACTCTTCTAGCGGGTTATTAGACGAGCAGTACTTC.

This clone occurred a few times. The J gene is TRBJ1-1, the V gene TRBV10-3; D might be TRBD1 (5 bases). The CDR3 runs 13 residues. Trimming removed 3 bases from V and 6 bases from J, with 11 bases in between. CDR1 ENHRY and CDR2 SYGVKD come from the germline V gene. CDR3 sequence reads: CAISENQGAEAFF. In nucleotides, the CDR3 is TGTGCCATCAGTGAAAACCAGGGCGCTGAAGCTTTCTTT.

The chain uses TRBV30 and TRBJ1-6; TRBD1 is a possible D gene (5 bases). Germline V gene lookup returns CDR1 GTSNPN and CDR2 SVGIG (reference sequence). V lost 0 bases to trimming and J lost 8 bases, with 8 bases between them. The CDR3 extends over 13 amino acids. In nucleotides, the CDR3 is TGTGCCTGGAGTGTACAGGTAGATTCACCCCTCCACTTT. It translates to CAWSVQVDSPLHF.

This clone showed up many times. The CDR3 sequence is CASSGQGKGRSYTF. CDR3 in DNA: TGTGCCAGCAGTGGACAGGGGAAGGGGCGGAGCTACACCTTC. This sequence joins TRBV6-1 and TRBJ1-2, with 8 nucleotides matching TRBD1. Germline V lookup: CDR1 MNHNS, CDR2 SASEGT. This CDR3 is 14 amino acids long. Unmatched junction bases numbered 10, after V lost 4 bases and J lost 9 bases.

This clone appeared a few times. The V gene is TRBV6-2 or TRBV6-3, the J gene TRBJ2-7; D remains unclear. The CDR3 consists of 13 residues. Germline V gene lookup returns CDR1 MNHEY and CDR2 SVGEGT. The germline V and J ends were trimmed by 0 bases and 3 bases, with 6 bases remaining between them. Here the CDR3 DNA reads TGTGCCAGCAGTTACTCGTCCCTCTACGAGCAGTACTTC. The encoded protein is CASSYSSLYEQYF.

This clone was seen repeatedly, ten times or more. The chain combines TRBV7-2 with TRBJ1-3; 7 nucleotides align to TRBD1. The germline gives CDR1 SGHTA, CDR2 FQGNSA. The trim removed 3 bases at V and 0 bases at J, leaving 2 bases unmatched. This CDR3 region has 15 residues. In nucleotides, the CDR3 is TGTGCCAGCAGCTTCCGGGACAGCTCTGGAAACACCATATATTTT. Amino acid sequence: CASSFRDSSGNTIYF. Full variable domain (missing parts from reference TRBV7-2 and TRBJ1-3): GAGVSQSPSNKVTEKGKDVELRCDPISGHTALYWYRQSLGQGLEFLIYFQGNSAPDKSGLPSDRFSAERTGGSVSTLTIQRTQQEDSAVYLCASSFRDSSGNTIYFGEGSWLTVV.

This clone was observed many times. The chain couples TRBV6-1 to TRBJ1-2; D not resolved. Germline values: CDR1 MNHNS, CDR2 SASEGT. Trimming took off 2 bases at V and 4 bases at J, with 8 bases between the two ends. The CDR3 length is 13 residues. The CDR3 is CASSENSFYGYTF. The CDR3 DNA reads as TGTGCCAGCAGTGAAAACAGCTTCTATGGCTACACCTTC.

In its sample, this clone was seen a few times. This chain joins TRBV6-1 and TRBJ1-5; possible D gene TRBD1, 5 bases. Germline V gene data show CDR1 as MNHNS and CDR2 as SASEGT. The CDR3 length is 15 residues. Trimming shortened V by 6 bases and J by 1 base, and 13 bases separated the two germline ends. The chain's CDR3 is CASRAGTPSNQPQHF. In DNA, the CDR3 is TGTGCCAGCAGGGCCGGGACGCCGAGCAATCAGCCCCAGCATTTT.

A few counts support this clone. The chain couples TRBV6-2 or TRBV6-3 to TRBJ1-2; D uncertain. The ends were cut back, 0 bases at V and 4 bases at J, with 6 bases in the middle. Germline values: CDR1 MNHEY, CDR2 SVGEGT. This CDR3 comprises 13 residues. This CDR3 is CASSYSNGYGYTF. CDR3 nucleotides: TGTGCCAGCAGTTACTCTAACGGCTATGGCTACACCTTC.

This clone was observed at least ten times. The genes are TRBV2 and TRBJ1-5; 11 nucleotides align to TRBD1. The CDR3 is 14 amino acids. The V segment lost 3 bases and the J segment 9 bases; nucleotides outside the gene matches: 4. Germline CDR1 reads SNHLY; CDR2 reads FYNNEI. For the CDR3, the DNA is TGTGCCAGCAGTGAGGACAGGGGGCGGAGGCCCCAGCATTTT. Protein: CASSEDRGRRPQHF.

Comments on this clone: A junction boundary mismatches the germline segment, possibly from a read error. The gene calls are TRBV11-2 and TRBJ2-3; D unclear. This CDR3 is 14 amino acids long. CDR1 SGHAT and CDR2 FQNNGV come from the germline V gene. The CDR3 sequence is CASGLKSQGDTQYF. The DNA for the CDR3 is TGTGCCAGCGGCTTAAAGTCCCAAGGAGATACGCAGTATTTT. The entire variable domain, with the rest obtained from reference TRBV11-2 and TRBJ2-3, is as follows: EAGVAQSPRYKIIEKRQSVAFWCNPISGHATLYWYQQILGQGPKLLIQFQNNGVVDDSQLPKDRFSAERLKGVDSTLKIQPAKLEDSAVYLCASGLKSQGDTQYFGPGTRLTVL.

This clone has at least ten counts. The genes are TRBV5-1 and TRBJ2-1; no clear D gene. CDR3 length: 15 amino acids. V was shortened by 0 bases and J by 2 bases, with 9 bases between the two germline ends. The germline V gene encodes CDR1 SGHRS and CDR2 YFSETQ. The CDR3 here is CASSLEQVTYNEQFF. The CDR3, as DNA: TGCGCCAGCAGCTTGGAGCAGGTTACCTACAATGAGCAGTTCTTC.

The CDR3 here is CASSYTTGSSYEQYF. CDR3 in DNA: TGTGCCAGCAGTTACACTACAGGTTCTTCCTACGAGCAGTACTTC. The chain couples TRBV6-5 to TRBJ2-7; tentative D call: TRBD1 (5 bases). The V and J ends lost 2 bases and 1 base respectively, with 12 bases between them. This CDR3 region has 15 residues. Per germline, CDR1 MNHEY and CDR2 SVGAGI.

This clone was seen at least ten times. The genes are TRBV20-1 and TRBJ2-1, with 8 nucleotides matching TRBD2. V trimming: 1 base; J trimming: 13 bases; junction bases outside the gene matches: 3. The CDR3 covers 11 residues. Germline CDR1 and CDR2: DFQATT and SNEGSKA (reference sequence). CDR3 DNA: TGCAGTGCTAGAGGGGGACTAGTTCAGTTCTTC. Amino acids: CSARGGLVQFF.

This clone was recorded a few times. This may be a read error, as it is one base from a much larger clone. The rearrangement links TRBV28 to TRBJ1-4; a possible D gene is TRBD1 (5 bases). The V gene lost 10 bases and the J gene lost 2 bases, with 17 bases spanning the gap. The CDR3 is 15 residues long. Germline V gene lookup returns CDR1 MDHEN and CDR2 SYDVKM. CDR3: CANSPVGGTNEKLFF. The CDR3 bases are TGTGCCAACAGCCCCGTTGGGGGGACTAATGAAAAACTGTTTTTT.